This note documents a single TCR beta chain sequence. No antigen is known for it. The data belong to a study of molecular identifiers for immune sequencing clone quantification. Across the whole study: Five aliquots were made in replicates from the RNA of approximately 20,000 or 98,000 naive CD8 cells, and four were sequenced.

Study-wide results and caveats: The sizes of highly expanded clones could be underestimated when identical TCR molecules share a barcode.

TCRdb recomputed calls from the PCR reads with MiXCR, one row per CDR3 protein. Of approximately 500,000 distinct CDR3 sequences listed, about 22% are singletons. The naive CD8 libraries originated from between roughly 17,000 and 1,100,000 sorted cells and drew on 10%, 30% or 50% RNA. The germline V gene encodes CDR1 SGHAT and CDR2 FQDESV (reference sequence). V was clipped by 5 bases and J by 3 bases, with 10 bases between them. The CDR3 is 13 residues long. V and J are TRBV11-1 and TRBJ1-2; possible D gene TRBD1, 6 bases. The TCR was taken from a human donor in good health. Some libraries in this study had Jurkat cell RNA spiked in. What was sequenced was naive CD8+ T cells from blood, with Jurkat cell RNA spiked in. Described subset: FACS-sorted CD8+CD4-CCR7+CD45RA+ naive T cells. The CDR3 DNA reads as TGTGCCAGCAGCGAACAGGGTTACTATGGCTACACCTTC. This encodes CASSEQGYYGYTF.